What follows are 18 T cell receptor beta chains derived from one specimen sequenced in a study of blood T cells in healthy people across ages. Primed by a sample-barcoded 5' primer and a J-beta primer mix, a second PCR proceeded for about 6 to 11 cycles. TCRdb reprocessed the 5' RACE reads with MiXCR, giving one entry per CDR3 protein. The sample lists about 620,000 distinct CDR3 sequences, under 65% seen once, with 13% in the top ten. Sequenced sample: blood. Receptors were obtained from a woman of 80 years or more in good health.

The chain uses TRBV19 and TRBJ2-7; D unclear. This CDR3 has 15 residues. The V and J ends lost 7 bases and 7 bases respectively, with 23 bases between them. Germline V lookup: CDR1 LNHDA, CDR2 SQIVND (reference sequence). CDR3 nucleotides: TGTGCCAGTACCAATAACCCGGGCGTACACAATGAGCAGTACTTC. It codes for CASTNNPGVHNEQYF.

The gene calls are TRBV4-3 and TRBJ2-1, with TRBD1 identical over 7 bases. V was pared by 6 bases and J by 5 bases, with 4 bases of the junction left unmatched. This CDR3 contains 13 residues. The V gene's germline CDR1 is LGHNA and CDR2 YSLEER. This chain's CDR3 is CASSTGDDNEQFF. Here the CDR3 DNA reads TGCGCCAGCAGTACAGGGGATGACAATGAGCAGTTCTTC.

Worth noting for this clonotype: An end of the junction differs from the germline gene, which may be a read error. The chain is built from TRBV7-9 and TRBJ2-5, with a weak D call TRBD1 (6 bases). The V gene's germline CDR1 is SEHNR and CDR2 FQNEAQ (reference sequence). The CDR3 length is 14 residues. The CDR3, as DNA: TGTGCCAGCGGCTTATGGACAGTCCAAGAGACCCAGTACTTC. Its translation: CASGLWTVQETQYF. Complete variable domain (other parts from reference TRBV7-9 and TRBJ2-5): DTGVSQNPRHKITKRGQNVTFRCDPISEHNRLYWYRQTLGQGPEFLTYFQNEAQLEKSRLLSDRFSAERPKGSFSTLEIQRTEQGDSAMYLCASGLWTVQETQYFGPGTRLLVL.

A word on this clonotype: A much bigger clone sits one base away, suggesting this may be a read error. This chain joins TRBV20-1 and TRBJ2-7; D not certain. The CDR3 totals 13 residues. The germline gives CDR1 DFQATT, CDR2 SNEGSKA (reference sequence). V lost 0 bases, J lost 9 bases, and 15 bases lay in between. The CDR3 reads CSARDPVVNGQYF. CDR3 DNA: TGCAGTGCTAGAGACCCCGTGGTTAACGGGCAGTACTTC.

This clonotype showed up just a few times. The genes are TRBV5-1 and TRBJ2-2; no definite D call. The germline V and J ends were trimmed by 5 bases and 4 bases, with 15 bases remaining between them. The germline CDR1 and CDR2 sequences are SGHRS and YFSETQ. The CDR3 length is 15 residues. CDR3: CASRSIGQLTGELFF. CDR3 coding DNA: TGCGCCAGCAGGTCAATCGGGCAGCTCACCGGGGAGCTGTTTTTT.

This clonotype was seen only a few times. The chain combines TRBV14 with TRBJ2-7, with 9 bases aligning to TRBD1. The junction had 6 bases not matched to a gene; V was cut back by 5 bases and J by 1 base. Germline CDR1 reads SGHDN; CDR2 reads FVKESK. The CDR3 consists of 15 residues. CDR3 in DNA: TGTGCCAGCAGCAAGACCGGGACAGGGTCCTACGAGCAGTACTTC. It is translated as CASSKTGTGSYEQYF. Combining the CDR3 with reference TRBV14 and TRBJ2-7 gives the whole variable domain EAGVTQFPSHSVIEKGQTVTLRCDPISGHDNLYWYRRVMGKEIKFLLHFVKESKQDESGMPNNRFLAERTGGTYSTLKVQPAELEDSGVYFCASSKTGTGSYEQYFGPGTRLTVT.

This clonotype appeared many times. This chain joins TRBV14 and TRBJ2-1, with D unresolved. Trimming stripped 1 base from V and 0 bases from J, with 10 bases between. This CDR3 region has 16 residues. Germline V gives CDR1 SGHDN, CDR2 FVKESK. In nucleotides, the CDR3 is TGTGCCAGCAGCCAAGTTTCATCGGTCTCCTACAATGAGCAGTTCTTC. Amino acids: CASSQVSSVSYNEQFF.

In the case of this clonotype: A much larger clone sits a single nucleotide away, making a read error possible. The chain carries TRBV27 and TRBJ2-5; D is uncertain. The germline V gene encodes CDR1 MNHEY and CDR2 SMNVEV (reference sequence). V was trimmed by 6 bases and J by 11 bases, leaving 28 bases between them. The CDR3 consists of 16 residues. The CDR3 here is CASSPFSLSAYNEQYF. The CDR3 nucleotides read TGTGCCAGCAGCCCCTTTAGCCTGTCGGCCTACAATGAGCAGTACTTC.

As DNA, the CDR3 is TGTGCCACCAGCACCGCTAGCGGATTCACAGATACGCAGTATTTT. Amino acid sequence: CATSTASGFTDTQYF. The rearrangement joins TRBV15 to TRBJ2-3, with 7 bases that match TRBD2. Germline V gene data show CDR1 as LNHNV and CDR2 as YYDKDF (reference sequence). This CDR3 has 15 amino acids. V dropped 4 bases and J dropped 2; count of bases not matched to a gene: 6.

The chain carries TRBV5-1 and TRBJ1-1, with a weak D call TRBD1 (5 bases). Germline values: CDR1 SGHRS, CDR2 YFSETQ. The CDR3 is made up of 14 amino acids. The germline V and J ends were trimmed by 1 base and 3 bases, with 10 bases remaining between them. The CDR3 here is CASSLPQGDTEAFF. The CDR3 nucleotides read TGCGCCAGCAGCTTGCCTCAGGGAGACACTGAAGCTTTCTTT.

The table lists this clonotype with many counts. The chain has TRBV7-2 and TRBJ1-2, with D possibly being TRBD1 (5 bases). Germline assignment: CDR1 SGHTA and CDR2 FQGNSA. V shed 1 base and J shed 6 bases, with 15 bases lying between them. The length of the CDR3 is 15 residues. The CDR3 is CASSLGQRQGNGYTF. The CDR3, as DNA: TGTGCCAGCAGCTTAGGACAGCGACAAGGGAATGGCTACACCTTC.

The V gene is TRBV11-2, the J gene TRBJ2-3; TRBD1 matches at 7 bases. The CDR3 extends over 14 amino acids. Germline values: CDR1 SGHAT, CDR2 FQNNGV. Trimming took 4 bases from V and 6 from J; bases not matched to a gene: 7. The CDR3 DNA reads as TGTGCCAGCAGCTCCGAGACAGGGTATGATACGCAGTATTTT. It encodes CASSSETGYDTQYF.

This clonotype was seen many times. Germline and junction disagree at one end, which may indicate a read error. The J gene is TRBJ2-3, the V gene TRBV3-1; D remains ambiguous. Germline assignment: CDR1 LGHDT and CDR2 YNNKEL (reference sequence). This CDR3 comprises 12 residues. CDR3 DNA sequence: TGCGCCAGCAGCTTGTGGGCAGATACGCAGTATTTT. Translated: CASSLWADTQYF.

V is TRBV24-1 and J is TRBJ2-7, with D hard to call. The CDR3 is 12 amino acids. CDR1 is KGHDR, CDR2 SFDVKD, per germline. With 4 bases removed from V and 3 bases from J, the gap between germline ends came to 6 bases. CDR3 protein: CATSDGNYEQYF. As DNA, the CDR3 is TGTGCCACCAGTGACGGAAACTACGAGCAGTACTTC.

The rearrangement links TRBV6-1 to TRBJ2-7; no clear D gene. Germline V gene data show CDR1 as MNHNS and CDR2 as SASEGT. The CDR3 is 16 residues long. The ends were cut back, 3 bases at V and 0 bases at J, with 15 bases in the middle. CDR3 coding DNA: TGTGCCAGCAGTGACCTACTTCATTCAAGCTCCTACGAGCAGTACTTC. Protein: CASSDLLHSSSYEQYF.

This clonotype was seen just once. The CDR3 region has the DNA TGTGCCAGCAGCGCCGGGACAGGGGTAGAATCACCCCTCCACTTT. Translated, it gives CASSAGTGVESPLHF. V gene TRBV9 combines with J gene TRBJ1-6; 10 nucleotides match TRBD1. V lost 3 bases, J lost 10 bases, and 7 bases stayed unmatched. This CDR3 region has 15 residues. From germline, CDR1 is SGDLS and CDR2 YYNGEE.

CDR3 in DNA: TGTGCCAGCAGCCCGGGACTAGCGGGAGTCAAAGGGGAGCTGTTTTTT. Translated, it gives CASSPGLAGVKGELFF. This sequence joins TRBV3-1 and TRBJ2-2, with 14 bases identical to TRBD2. Germline V lookup: CDR1 LGHDT, CDR2 YNNKEL (reference sequence). This CDR3 is built from 16 residues. J was trimmed by 8 bases and V by 4 bases; bases with no gene match: 6.

This clonotype has a count of ten or more. The gene calls are TRBV7-8 and TRBJ2-6; D is possibly TRBD1 (6 bases). With 2 bases removed from V and 0 bases from J, the gap between germline ends came to 11 bases. The germline V gene encodes CDR1 SGHVS and CDR2 FQNEAQ. The CDR3 loop spans 17 amino acids. The CDR3 nucleotides read TGTGCCAGCAGCTTATCGGGACACCACTCTGGGGCCAACGTCCTGACTTTC. Translation gives CASSLSGHHSGANVLTF.